This T cell receptor beta chain was profiled in a study of patients and donors after allogeneic stem cell transplantation. TCRdb fed the RT-PCR reads into MiXCR, producing one record per CDR3 protein. Of more than 850,000 distinct CDR3 sequences in the sample, roughly 17% were seen once. J was trimmed by 2 bases and V by 7 bases; bases with no gene match: 5. CDR3 length: 14 residues. Germline-derived CDR1 and CDR2 are SGHRS and YFSETQ. The sequenced sample consisted of blood, either unsorted or a sorted T cell fraction (not recorded which). This receptor was obtained from a human donor who was either an allogeneic HSCT recipient or a stem cell or donor lymphocyte infusion donor (not recorded which). It is not recorded whose cells these are; they may come from a transplant donor. V gene TRBV5-1 combines with J gene TRBJ2-3; 9 positions match TRBD1. The CDR3 here is CASGQGSPTDTQYF. As DNA, the CDR3 is TGCGCCAGCGGACAGGGGTCCCCCACAGATACGCAGTATTTT.